This TCR beta chain is drawn from a study of cytomegalovirus exposure and HLA in healthy donors. Study-wide context: Unique TCRs from HLA-typed donors, roughly 87 million of them, were held in an early data release. Falling in the Caucasian-associated ancestry cluster were about 80% of about 400 genotyped donors. Study-level results: TCR beta sequences numbering around 15,000 were associated with HLA alleles at 0.05 false discovery rate in a later analysis.

Details on this clone: Its antigen is not identified.

The CDR3 spans 15 residues. V was pared by 4 bases and J by 8 bases, with 7 bases of the junction left unmatched. CDR1 is SEHNR, CDR2 FQNEAQ, per germline (reference sequence). PCR involved 60 Vbeta and 13 Jbeta primers. Assay used: immunoSEQ multiplex PCR; TCRdb lists only in-frame clones, some missing. This sample has more than 65,000 clones, with 74% found just once. The genes are TRBV7-9 and TRBJ2-1, with 11 positions matching TRBD2. Sequenced input: PBMCs. The receptor's source is an older woman in good health and CMV-seropositive. The CDR3 reads CASSSLAGGADEQFF. The CDR3 nucleotides read TGTGCCAGCAGCTCCTTAGCGGGAGGGGCGGATGAGCAGTTCTTC.